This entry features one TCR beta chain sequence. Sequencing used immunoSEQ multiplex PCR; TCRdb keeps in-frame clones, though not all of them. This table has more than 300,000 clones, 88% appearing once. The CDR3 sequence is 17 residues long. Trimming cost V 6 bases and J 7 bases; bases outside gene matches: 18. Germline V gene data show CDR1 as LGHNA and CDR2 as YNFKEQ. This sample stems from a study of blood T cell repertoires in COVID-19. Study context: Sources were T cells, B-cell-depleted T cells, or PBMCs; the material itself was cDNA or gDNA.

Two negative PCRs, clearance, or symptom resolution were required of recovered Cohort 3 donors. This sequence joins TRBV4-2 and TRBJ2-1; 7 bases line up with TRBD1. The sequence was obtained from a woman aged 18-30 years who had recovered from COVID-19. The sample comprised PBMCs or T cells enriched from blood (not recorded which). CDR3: CASSQRGTRGRRNEQFF. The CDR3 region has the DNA TGTGCCAGCAGTCAAAGGGGGACAAGGGGGCGCCGAAATGAGCAGTTCTTC.